This T cell receptor (beta chain) was identified in a study of cytomegalovirus exposure and HLA in healthy donors. Study in general: Most donors, roughly 77% of a few hundred genotyped, fell in the Caucasian-associated ancestry cluster. Study results and limitations: An apparent linkage of common viral pathogens to several of the most significant clusters emerged in a later analysis.

This CDR3 spans 14 amino acids. Unmatched junction bases numbered 4, after V lost 6 bases and J lost 2 bases. Per the germline V gene, CDR1 is MNHNS and CDR2 is SASEGT. This PCR relied on a set of 60 Vbeta primers and 13 Jbeta primers. The table came from immunoSEQ multiplex PCR; TCRdb's copy has only in-frame clones and leaves some out. The sample lists about 180,000 clones; over 65% were seen once. About this clone: The antigen remains unidentified.

The chain employs TRBV6-1 and TRBJ1-5; 7 bases are a match to TRBD1. The receptor comes from a man younger than 35 in good health and CMV-seronegative. Sequences were obtained from PBMCs. In DNA form, the CDR3 reads TGTGCCAGCAGCGATACAGGGGGCAATCAGCCCCAGCATTTT. It translates to CASSDTGGNQPQHF.